This record covers a single T cell receptor (beta chain). What was amplified from RNA transcripts were TCR beta CDR3 regions. A first-round RT-PCR of the TCR CDR3 used the HTBI primer set. TCRdb reprocessed the multiplex PCR reads with MiXCR, giving one entry per CDR3 protein. The table shows fewer than 450,000 distinct CDR3 sequences, with around 15% occurring only once. This sample stems from a study of T cells in Graves' hyperthyroidism and ophthalmopathy. CDR3 length: 12 residues. Looked up from germline, CDR1 is MGHRA and CDR2 is YSYEKL. V was shortened by 6 bases and J by 5 bases, with 7 bases between the two germline ends.

The clonotype was recovered from an older woman with Graves' ophthalmopathy. The chain joins TRBV4-1 to TRBJ1-4; D is uncertain. Sequenced input: blood. The CDR3 nucleotides read TGCGCCAGCAGTCGGAGGAATGAAAAACTGTTTTTT. This encodes CASSRRNEKLFF.